The source of this T cell receptor beta chain is a study of T cell repertoires in cytomegalovirus infection. In its sample, this clonotype was seen once. No antigen is known for it. This CDR3 has 15 amino acids. Germline CDR1 is LGHDT and CDR2 is YNNKEL (reference sequence). V dropped 4 bases and J dropped 3 bases, with 16 bases sitting between them. MiXCR, run by TCRdb on the reads, gives a single entry per CDR3 protein. The sample lists some 920,000 distinct CDR3 sequences, 30% to 40% occurring once. The sample was cultured CD8+ T cells from PBMCs, taken from culture after CMV antigen stimulation. The clonotype originates from a human donor in good health (CMV status not recorded). Some clones in this sample may be carry-over from other donors' samples. The rearrangement joins TRBV3-1 to TRBJ2-7; D tentatively fits TRBD1 or TRBD2 (5 bases each). CDR3 sequence: CASSPLGRQGYEQYF. DNA for the CDR3: TGTGCCAGCAGCCCTTTGGGACGTCAGGGCTACGAGCAGTACTTC.